The source of this TCR beta chain is a study of somatic mutations in cytotoxic T cells in rheumatoid arthritis. Study in general: Patient blood (under 33 ml EDTA) was drawn right after diagnosis, before any treatment. Study conclusions and caveats: The identity of the antigens targeted by the expanded CD8+ clones remained unknown.

Using immunoSEQ multiplex PCR, the repertoire was profiled, and TCRdb retains in-frame clones only, with some absent. This sample has nearly 11,000 clones, with approximately 80% found just once. Unmatched junction bases numbered 6, after V lost 3 bases and J lost 1 base. Germline V gives CDR1 LNHDA, CDR2 SQIVND (reference sequence). The CDR3 length is 15 residues. About this clone itself: Its antigen is as yet unknown.

This sequence was found in an older woman with rheumatoid arthritis. Sequences were obtained from CD8+ T cells sorted from blood. The V gene is TRBV19, the J gene TRBJ2-7; 7 bases are shared with TRBD2. CDR3 region: CASSIRGSGSYEQYF. CDR3 DNA sequence: TGTGCCAGTAGTATCCGGGGTAGCGGGTCCTACGAGCAGTACTTC.